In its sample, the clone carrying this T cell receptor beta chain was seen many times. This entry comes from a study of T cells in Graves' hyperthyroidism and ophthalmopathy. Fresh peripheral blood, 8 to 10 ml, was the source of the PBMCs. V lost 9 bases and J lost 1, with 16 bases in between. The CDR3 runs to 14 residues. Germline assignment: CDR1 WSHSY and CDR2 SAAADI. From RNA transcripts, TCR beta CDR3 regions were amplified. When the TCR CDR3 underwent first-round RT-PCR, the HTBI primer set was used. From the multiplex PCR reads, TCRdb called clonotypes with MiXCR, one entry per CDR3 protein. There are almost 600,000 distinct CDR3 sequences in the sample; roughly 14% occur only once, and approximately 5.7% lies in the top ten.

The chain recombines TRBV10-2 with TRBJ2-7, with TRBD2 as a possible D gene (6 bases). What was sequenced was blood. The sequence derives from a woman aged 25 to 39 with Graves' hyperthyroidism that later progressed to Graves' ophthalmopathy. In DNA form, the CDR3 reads TGCGCCAGTCTTGGGGGGACCAGTTCCTACGAGCAGTACTTC. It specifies CASLGGTSSYEQYF.